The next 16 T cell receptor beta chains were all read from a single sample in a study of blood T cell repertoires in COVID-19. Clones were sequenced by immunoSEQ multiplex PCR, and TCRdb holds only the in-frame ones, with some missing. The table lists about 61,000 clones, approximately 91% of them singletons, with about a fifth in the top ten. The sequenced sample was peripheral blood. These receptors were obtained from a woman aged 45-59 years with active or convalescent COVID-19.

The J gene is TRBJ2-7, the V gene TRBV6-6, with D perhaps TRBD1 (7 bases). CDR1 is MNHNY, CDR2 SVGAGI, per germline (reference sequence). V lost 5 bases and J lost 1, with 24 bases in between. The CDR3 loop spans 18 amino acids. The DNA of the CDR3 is TGTGCCAGCAGTCCCCGGCAGGGGGGATGGGAGCCGTCCTACGAGCAGTACTTC. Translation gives CASSPRQGGWEPSYEQYF.

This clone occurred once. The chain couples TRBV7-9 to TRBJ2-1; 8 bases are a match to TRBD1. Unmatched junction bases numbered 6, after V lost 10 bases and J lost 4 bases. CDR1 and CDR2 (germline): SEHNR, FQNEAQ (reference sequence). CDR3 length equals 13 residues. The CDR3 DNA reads TGTGCCACTGACAGGGGCCCTTACAATGAGCAGTTCTTC. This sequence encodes CATDRGPYNEQFF.

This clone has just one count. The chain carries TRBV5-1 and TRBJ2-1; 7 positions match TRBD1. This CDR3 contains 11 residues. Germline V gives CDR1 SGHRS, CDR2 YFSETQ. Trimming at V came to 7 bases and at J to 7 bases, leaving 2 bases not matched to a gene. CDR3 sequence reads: CASQGVNEQFF. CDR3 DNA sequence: TGCGCCAGCCAGGGGGTGAATGAGCAGTTCTTC.

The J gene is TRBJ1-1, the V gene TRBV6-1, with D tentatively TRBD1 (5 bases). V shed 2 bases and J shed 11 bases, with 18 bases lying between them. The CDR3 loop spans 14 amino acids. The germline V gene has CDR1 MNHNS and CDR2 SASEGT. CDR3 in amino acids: CASSEWSGQGVAFF. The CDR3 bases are TGTGCCAGCAGTGAATGGAGCGGGCAGGGCGTCGCTTTCTTT.

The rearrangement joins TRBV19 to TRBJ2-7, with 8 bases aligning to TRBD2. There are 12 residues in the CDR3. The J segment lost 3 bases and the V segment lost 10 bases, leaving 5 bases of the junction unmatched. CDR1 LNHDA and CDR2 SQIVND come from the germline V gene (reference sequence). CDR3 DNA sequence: TGTGCCACCGAGAGCGGGAGCTACGAGCAGTACTTC. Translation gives CATESGSYEQYF.

Written as DNA, the CDR3 is TGTGCCTGGAAAAGTCAGCGGGGGGCGAAAGGCTACACCTTC. It specifies CAWKSQRGAKGYTF. This chain uses TRBV30 with TRBJ1-2; tentative D call: TRBD1 (6 bases). CDR1 and CDR2 from the germline V gene are GTSNPN and SVGIG (reference sequence). The V gene lost 4 bases and the J gene lost 8 bases, with 20 bases spanning the gap. This CDR3 comprises 14 residues.

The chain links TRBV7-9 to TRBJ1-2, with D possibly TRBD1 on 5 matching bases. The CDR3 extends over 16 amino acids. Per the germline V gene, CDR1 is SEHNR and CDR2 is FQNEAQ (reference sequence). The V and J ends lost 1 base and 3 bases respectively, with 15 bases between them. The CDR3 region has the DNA TGTGCCAGCAGCTTAGGGGCTCCCAGGGTCTACTATGGCTACACCTTC. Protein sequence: CASSLGAPRVYYGYTF.

The CDR3 bases are TGCGCCAGCAGCTTGGGTGGGGGACAGCAGAACACTGAAGCTTTCTTT. Translation gives CASSLGGGQQNTEAFF. The chain recombines TRBV5-1 with TRBJ1-1, with 7 bases matching TRBD1. V lost 0 bases and J lost 1; bases outside the gene matches: 6. The germline V gene has CDR1 SGHRS and CDR2 YFSETQ. This CDR3 spans 16 amino acids. Supplemented by reference TRBV5-1 and TRBJ1-1, the full variable domain reads KAGVTQTPRYLIKTRGQQVTLSCSPISGHRSVSWYQQTPGQGLQFLFEYFSETQRNKGNFPGRFSGRQFSNSRSEMNVSTLELGDSALYLCASSLGGGQQNTEAFFGQGTRLTVV.

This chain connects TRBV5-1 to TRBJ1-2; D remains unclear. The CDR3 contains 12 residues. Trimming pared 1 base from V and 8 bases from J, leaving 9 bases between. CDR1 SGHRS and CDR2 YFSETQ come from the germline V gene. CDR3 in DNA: TGCGCCAGCAGCTTGACCCTGGAGGGCTACACCTTC. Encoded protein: CASSLTLEGYTF.

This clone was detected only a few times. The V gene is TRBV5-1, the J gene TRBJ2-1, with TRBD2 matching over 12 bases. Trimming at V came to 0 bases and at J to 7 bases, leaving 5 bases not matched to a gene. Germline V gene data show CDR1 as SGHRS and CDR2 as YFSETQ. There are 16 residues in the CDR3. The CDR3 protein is CASSLVALAGGNEQFF. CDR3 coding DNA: TGCGCCAGCAGCTTGGTTGCACTAGCGGGAGGAAATGAGCAGTTCTTC.

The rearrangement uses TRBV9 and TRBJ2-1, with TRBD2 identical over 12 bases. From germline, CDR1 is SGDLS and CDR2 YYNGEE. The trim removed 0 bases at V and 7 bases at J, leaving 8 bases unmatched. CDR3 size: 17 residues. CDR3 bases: TGTGCCAGCAGCGTAGTGGCTAGCGGGAGGGCCCTTAATGAGCAGTTCTTC. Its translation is CASSVVASGRALNEQFF.

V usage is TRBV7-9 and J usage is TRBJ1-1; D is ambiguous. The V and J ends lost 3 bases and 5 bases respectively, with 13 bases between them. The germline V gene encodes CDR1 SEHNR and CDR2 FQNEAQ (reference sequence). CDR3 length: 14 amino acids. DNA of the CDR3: TGTGCCAGCAGCTTCCAAGGAGGAAGGACTGAAGCTTTCTTT. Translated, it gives CASSFQGGRTEAFF.

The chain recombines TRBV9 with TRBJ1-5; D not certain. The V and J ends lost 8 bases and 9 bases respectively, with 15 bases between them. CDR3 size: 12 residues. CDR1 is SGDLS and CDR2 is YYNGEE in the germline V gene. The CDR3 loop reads CASGQAAWPQHF. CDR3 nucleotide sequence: TGTGCCAGTGGGCAGGCAGCATGGCCCCAGCATTTT.

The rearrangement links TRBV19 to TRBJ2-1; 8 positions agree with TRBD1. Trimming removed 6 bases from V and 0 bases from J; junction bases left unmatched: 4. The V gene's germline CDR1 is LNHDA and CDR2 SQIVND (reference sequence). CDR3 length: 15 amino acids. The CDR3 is CASREGQGSYNEQFF. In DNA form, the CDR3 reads TGTGCCAGTAGAGAAGGACAGGGCTCCTACAATGAGCAGTTCTTC. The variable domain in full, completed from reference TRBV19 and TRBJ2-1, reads DGGITQSPKYLFRKEGQNVTLSCEQNLNHDAMYWYRQDPGQGLRLIYYSQIVNDFQKGDIAEGYSVSREKKESFPLTVTSAQKNPTAFYLCASREGQGSYNEQFFGPGTRLTVL.

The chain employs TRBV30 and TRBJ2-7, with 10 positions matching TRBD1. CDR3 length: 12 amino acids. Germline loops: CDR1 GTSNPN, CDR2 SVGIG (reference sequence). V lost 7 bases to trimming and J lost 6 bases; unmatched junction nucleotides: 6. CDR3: CAYDRGQSEQYF. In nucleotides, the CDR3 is TGTGCCTACGACAGGGGGCAGAGCGAGCAGTACTTC.

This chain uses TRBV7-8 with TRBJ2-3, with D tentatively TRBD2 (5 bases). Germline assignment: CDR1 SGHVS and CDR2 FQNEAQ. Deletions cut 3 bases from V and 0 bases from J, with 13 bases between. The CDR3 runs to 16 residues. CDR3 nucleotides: TGTGCCAGCAGCTTCTTGAGGGAGACTAGCACAGATACGCAGTATTTT. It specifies CASSFLRETSTDTQYF.